The present T cell receptor (beta chain) was sequenced within a study of beta chain features in type 1 diabetes. This clone was counted between two and nine times. The antigen remains undetermined. CD45RO/CCR7/CD25/CD127/CD95/CD27 separated CD4+ naive, central memory, regulatory and stem cell-like memory cells by sorting. Study-wide points: Insertion counts at VDJ junctions were lower in type 1 diabetes patients, who also showed more deletions there. Among patients with Type 1 diabetes, TCRB CDR3s were moderately but significantly shorter in every one of the four CD4+ subsets. There was no resolution here of whether HLA type influences TCRB rearrangement.

The CDR3 has 14 amino acids. V lost 4 bases and J 4 bases, leaving 14 bases between the germline ends. CDR1 is SGHNT, CDR2 YYREEE, per germline (reference sequence). Reverse transcribing all isolated RNA meant expressed TCRB transcripts were sequenced. TCRdb's table, derived via immunoSEQ multiplex PCR, lists solely in-frame clones and lacks some. The sample yields over 200,000 clones, roughly 11% seen once. The sequencing input was naive CD4+ T cells from blood. V gene TRBV5-4 combines with J gene TRBJ2-5, with TRBD1 as a possible D gene (5 bases). This sequence was found in a man younger than 40 with type 1 diabetes. CDR3 DNA sequence: TGTGCCAGCAGCGGCCTCGGCCAGGGAGAGACCCAGTACTTC. It is translated as CASSGLGQGETQYF. Full variable domain (rest looked up from reference TRBV5-4 and TRBJ2-5): ETGVTQSPTHLIKTRGQQVTLRCSSQSGHNTVSWYQQALGQGPQFIFQYYREEENGRGNFPPRFSGLQFPNYSSELNVNALELDDSALYLCASSGLGQGETQYFGPGTRLLVL.